Shown below are 23 T cell receptor beta chains from a single sample sequenced in a study of long-term antiretroviral therapy in people with HIV. This was the immunoSEQ v3.0 assay at survey level. Clones were read by immunoSEQ multiplex PCR, and TCRdb kept only the in-frame ones, dropping some. The sample carries under 20,000 clones, about 89% recorded once. The sequencing used unsorted PBMCs, collected 0.5 years after starting antiretroviral therapy. Receptor source: a man aged 40-49 years with HIV.

This clone was seen a few times. This sequence joins TRBV7-6 and TRBJ2-7, with 8 bases fitting TRBD2. With V trimmed by 3 bases and J by 0 bases, 13 bases remained unmatched. This CDR3 region has 18 residues. The germline CDR1 and CDR2 sequences are SGHVS and FNYEAQ. The CDR3 protein is CASSFNPSRGTSSYEQYF. The CDR3 DNA reads TGTGCCAGCAGCTTTAACCCCTCGCGCGGGACTAGCTCCTACGAGCAGTACTTC.

The V call is TRBV6-5, the J call TRBJ1-5; D uncertain. CDR3 size: 14 residues. Germline V gene data show CDR1 as MNHEY and CDR2 as SVGAGI. Trimming took 4 bases from V and 3 from J, leaving 10 bases between them. The CDR3 nucleotides read TGTGCCAGCAGTTTCGGACGGATCAATCAGCCCCAGCATTTT. Translation gives CASSFGRINQPQHF.

As DNA, the CDR3 is TGTGCCAGCAGTGACGGGGAGATTCAGCCCCAGCATTTT. Translating it yields CASSDGEIQPQHF. The chain couples TRBV6-1 to TRBJ1-5; no definite D call. The germline CDR1 and CDR2 sequences are MNHNS and SASEGT. With 3 bases removed from V and 6 bases from J, the gap between germline ends came to 9 bases. The CDR3 has 13 residues.

The table lists this clone with a count of one. This sequence joins TRBV27 and TRBJ1-1; 12 bases line up with TRBD1. With 10 bases clipped from V and 1 base from J, the junction kept 7 bases outside the gene matches. The CDR3 has 15 residues. Germline V lookup: CDR1 MNHEY, CDR2 SMNVEV (reference sequence). The CDR3 DNA follows: TGTGCCACCCGGGACAGGGGGCCGACGAACACTGAAGCTTTCTTT. Translating gives CATRDRGPTNTEAFF.

The chain uses TRBV7-9 and TRBJ1-2; D unresolved. CDR3 length equals 14 residues. Germline-derived CDR1 and CDR2 are SEHNR and FQNEAQ (reference sequence). V lost 2 bases, J lost 8 bases, and 15 bases lay in between. Here the CDR3 reads CASSLSLGAGGYTF. As DNA, the CDR3 is TGTGCCAGCAGCTTAAGTTTAGGCGCGGGAGGCTACACCTTC.

The DNA of the CDR3 is TGTGCCAGTAGTATAGCCCACAGGAGCTCTAACTATGGCTACACCTTC. This codes for CASSIAHRSSNYGYTF. The V call is TRBV19, the J call TRBJ1-2; TRBD1 might be the D (5 bases). The CDR3 is 16 amino acids. V lost 1 base and J lost 0, with 12 bases in between. Germline V gene sequence: CDR1 LNHDA, CDR2 SQIVND (reference sequence).

CDR3 region: CASSTGTGGRETQYF. The CDR3 DNA follows: TGTGCCAGCAGCACCGGGACAGGGGGCCGGGAGACCCAGTACTTC. The chain recombines TRBV28 with TRBJ2-5; 12 bases map to TRBD1. From germline, CDR1 is MDHEN and CDR2 SYDVKM. The CDR3 runs to 15 residues. After removal of 6 bases from V and 5 bases from J, the junction contained 7 bases not matched to a gene. Supplemented by reference TRBV28 and TRBJ2-5, the full variable domain reads DVKVTQSSRYLVKRTGEKVFLECVQDMDHENMFWYRQDPGLGLRLIYFSYDVKMKEKGDIPEGYSVSREKKERFSLILESASTNQTSMYLCASSTGTGGRETQYFGPGTRLLVL.

V usage is TRBV7-3 and J usage is TRBJ2-5, with D possibly TRBD2 on 5 matching bases. Looked up from germline, CDR1 is SGHTA and CDR2 is FQGTGA. The CDR3 contains 15 residues. Trimming took 5 bases from V and 5 from J, leaving 18 bases between them. CDR3 amino acids: CASSPGTSLRETQYF. In nucleotides, the CDR3 is TGTGCCAGCAGCCCGGGAACAAGCCTACGCGAGACCCAGTACTTC.

The V call is TRBV7-2, the J call TRBJ1-2, with 8 bases identical to TRBD1. V was pared by 10 bases and J by 4 bases, with 8 bases of the junction left unmatched. Germline CDR1 SGHTA, CDR2 FQGNSA. The CDR3 consists of 13 residues. In nucleotides, the CDR3 is TGTGCCACCCCGGACAGGGCATTCTATGGCTACACCTTC. Encoded protein: CATPDRAFYGYTF. Full variable domain (rest looked up from reference TRBV7-2 and TRBJ1-2): GAGVSQSPSNKVTEKGKDVELRCDPISGHTALYWYRQSLGQGLEFLIYFQGNSAPDKSGLPSDRFSAERTGGSVSTLTIQRTQQEDSAVYLCATPDRAFYGYTFGSGTRLTVV.

The rearrangement links TRBV10-2 to TRBJ1-1; D might be TRBD1 (5 bases). The length of the CDR3 is 13 residues. In germline, CDR1 is WSHSY, CDR2 SAAADI. V was trimmed by 4 bases and J by 1 base, leaving 7 bases between them. The CDR3 protein is CASSGGANTEAFF. Written as DNA, the CDR3 is TGCGCCAGCAGTGGAGGGGCGAACACTGAAGCTTTCTTT.

The rearrangement joins TRBV29-1 to TRBJ2-2; a possible D gene is TRBD2 (5 bases). This CDR3 has 14 residues. Germline V gene lookup returns CDR1 SQVTM and CDR2 ANQGSEA. The V end lost 1 base, the J end lost 2 bases, and 8 bases lay between the germline ends. As DNA, the CDR3 is TGCAGCGTTGAAGCCGGGGTAAACACCGGGGAGCTGTTTTTT. The encoded protein is CSVEAGVNTGELFF.

This clone was observed once. The gene calls are TRBV7-9 and TRBJ2-7; TRBD2 might be the D (5 bases). V lost 5 bases and J 4 bases, leaving 15 bases between the germline ends. CDR3 length: 14 residues. Germline CDR1 is SEHNR and CDR2 is FQNEAQ (reference sequence). CDR3 sequence: CASSAVLGVYEQYF. The CDR3 nucleotides read TGTGCCAGCAGCGCGGTCCTCGGGGTTTACGAGCAGTACTTC.

V gene TRBV29-1 combines with J gene TRBJ1-2; the match to TRBD1 covers 11 bases. This CDR3 has 16 residues. Germline V gives CDR1 SQVTM, CDR2 ANQGSEA. V was clipped by 3 bases and J by 7 bases; unmatched bases: 13. The DNA of the CDR3 is TGCAGCGTTGACTCGGACAGGGGGCTCACGCTTGGTGGCTACACCTTC. This encodes CSVDSDRGLTLGGYTF.

The rearrangement links TRBV7-2 to TRBJ2-5, with 11 bases lining up with TRBD2. CDR1 SGHTA and CDR2 FQGNSA come from the germline V gene. CDR3 length: 15 residues. The V segment lost 4 bases and the J segment 4 bases; nucleotides outside the gene matches: 5. The DNA for the CDR3 is TGTGCCAGCAGCTCAGTAGCGGGGGGGCGAGAGACCCAGTACTTC. Translation: CASSSVAGGRETQYF.

The chain uses TRBV18 and TRBJ1-4; perhaps TRBD1 as D (5 bases). The germline V gene has CDR1 KGHSH and CDR2 LQKENI. The CDR3 is 14 amino acids. V lost 2 bases and J 8 bases, leaving 12 bases between the germline ends. The CDR3 DNA follows: TGTGCCAGCTCACCATACGGCAGGGTCGAAAAACTGTTTTTT. Protein product: CASSPYGRVEKLFF.

CDR3 sequence: CASSSVGGGEQYF. CDR3 in DNA: TGCGCCAGCAGCTCCGTCGGGGGGGGAGAGCAGTACTTC. The genes are TRBV5-1 and TRBJ2-7; TRBD2 matches at 8 bases. This CDR3 contains 13 residues. The ends lost 3 bases at V and 7 bases at J; junction bases unmatched: 6. Germline V gene lookup returns CDR1 SGHRS and CDR2 YFSETQ. Drawing the rest from reference TRBV5-1 and TRBJ2-7, the complete variable domain is KAGVTQTPRYLIKTRGQQVTLSCSPISGHRSVSWYQQTPGQGLQFLFEYFSETQRNKGNFPGRFSGRQFSNSRSEMNVSTLELGDSALYLCASSSVGGGEQYFGPGTRLTVT.

This chain joins TRBV5-1 and TRBJ2-3; maybe TRBD2 (6 bases). The CDR3 is made up of 16 amino acids. The V end was cut by 0 bases, the J end by 1 base, with 12 bases between. Germline loops: CDR1 SGHRS, CDR2 YFSETQ. CDR3 nucleotides: TGCGCCAGCAGCTTGGCCGGGGGACTCCGCACAGATACGCAGTATTTT. Encoded protein: CASSLAGGLRTDTQYF.

V usage is TRBV4-3 and J usage is TRBJ2-2; the match to TRBD2 covers 9 bases. CDR1 LGHNA and CDR2 YSLEER come from the germline V gene. This CDR3 is built from 18 residues. The junction had 8 bases not matched to a gene; V was cut back by 0 bases and J by 3 bases. The CDR3 sequence is CASSQDLQRGDDTGELFF. The CDR3 nucleotides read TGCGCCAGCAGCCAAGATCTCCAGCGGGGGGATGACACCGGGGAGCTGTTTTTT.

By proportion, this clone is medium-sized. The gene calls are TRBV10-3 and TRBJ1-1; possible D gene TRBD1, 5 bases. Trimming cost V 6 bases and J 2 bases, with 10 bases left between them. This CDR3 is built from 13 residues. Germline V lookup: CDR1 ENHRY, CDR2 SYGVKD. In DNA form, the CDR3 reads TGTGCCATCAGGGGTGACAGCAACACTGAAGCTTTCTTT. This translates into CAIRGDSNTEAFF.

This sequence joins TRBV28 and TRBJ1-4; D is uncertain. Germline V gene data show CDR1 as MDHEN and CDR2 as SYDVKM. The CDR3 length is 12 residues. V lost 8 bases and J 3 bases, leaving 7 bases between the germline ends. In DNA form, the CDR3 reads TGTGCCAGCGAAAGACCTAATGAAAAACTGTTTTTT. Its protein is CASERPNEKLFF.

A single count supports this clone. The gene calls are TRBV5-1 and TRBJ2-7, with D uncertain. There are 14 residues in the CDR3. The V end was cut by 2 bases, the J end by 3 bases, with 12 bases between. The V gene's germline CDR1 is SGHRS and CDR2 YFSETQ. The chain's CDR3 is CASSFLAPGYEQYF. CDR3 nucleotides: TGCGCCAGCAGCTTTTTAGCCCCAGGCTACGAGCAGTACTTC.

V usage is TRBV19 and J usage is TRBJ2-2; D not resolved. Germline loops: CDR1 LNHDA, CDR2 SQIVND (reference sequence). Trimming took 4 bases from V and 4 from J, leaving 10 bases between them. This CDR3 comprises 14 residues. The CDR3 sequence: CASSRSVGTGELFF. DNA of the CDR3: TGTGCCAGTAGTAGGTCAGTAGGCACCGGGGAGCTGTTTTTT.

The V and J genes are TRBV28 and TRBJ2-3, with a weak D call TRBD1 (5 bases). Germline V gene sequence: CDR1 MDHEN, CDR2 SYDVKM. The CDR3 is made up of 14 amino acids. The V end was cut by 5 bases, the J end by 3 bases, with 12 bases between. CDR3 coding DNA: TGTGCCAGCAGTCCAAGGGGCCTTACAGATACGCAGTATTTT. Amino acids: CASSPRGLTDTQYF.